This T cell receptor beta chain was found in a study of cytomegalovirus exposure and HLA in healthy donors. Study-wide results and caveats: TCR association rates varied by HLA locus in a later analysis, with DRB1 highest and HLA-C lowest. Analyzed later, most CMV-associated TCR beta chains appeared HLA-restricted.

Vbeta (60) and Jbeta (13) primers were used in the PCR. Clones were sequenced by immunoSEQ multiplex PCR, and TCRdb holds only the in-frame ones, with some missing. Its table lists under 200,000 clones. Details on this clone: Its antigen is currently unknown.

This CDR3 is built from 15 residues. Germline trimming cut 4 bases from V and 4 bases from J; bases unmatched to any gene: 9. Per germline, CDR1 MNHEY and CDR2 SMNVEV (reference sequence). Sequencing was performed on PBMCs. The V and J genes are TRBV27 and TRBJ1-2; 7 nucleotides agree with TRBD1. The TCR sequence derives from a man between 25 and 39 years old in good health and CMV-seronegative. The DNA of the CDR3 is TGTGCCAGCAGTTACCGACAGGGATGGGGCTATGGCTACACCTTC. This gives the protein CASSYRQGWGYGYTF.